The entry below gives a single T cell receptor beta chain sequence along with its context. Healthy Finnish infants undergoing corrective surgery for congenital heart defects provided the donor material. Genomic DNA was extracted from every available blood leukocyte. The record originates from a study of human thymus T cells. The CDR3 extends over 17 amino acids. CDR1 is MNHEY, CDR2 SMNVEV, per germline (reference sequence). The V and J ends lost 2 bases and 8 bases respectively, with 21 bases between them. Here immunoSEQ multiplex PCR was the method, and the copy in TCRdb shows in-frame clones only, minus some. Among over 35,000 clones listed, over 85% were seen once.

V usage is TRBV27 and J usage is TRBJ2-2; a weak D match, TRBD2 (7 bases). Sequencing input: blood. This sequence originates from a boy under two years old with a congenital heart defect but otherwise immunologically healthy. In nucleotides, the CDR3 is TGTGCCAGCAGTTTAATAGGGGCGGGGGACATTCCGGGGGAGCTGTTTTTT. It yields the protein CASSLIGAGDIPGELFF.